These 20 T cell receptor beta chains came from one sample sequenced in a study of blood T cell repertoires in COVID-19. Sequencing used immunoSEQ multiplex PCR; TCRdb keeps in-frame clones, though not all of them. The data hold around 180,000 clones, with 80% to 90% observed a single time. Material: peripheral blood. These receptors all come from a man in his 60s with acute or convalescent COVID-19.

This rearrangement joins TRBV28 to TRBJ1-2, with TRBD1 as a possible D gene (5 bases). The CDR3 length is 13 residues. The germline V and J ends were trimmed by 5 bases and 5 bases, with 12 bases remaining between them. The germline V gene encodes CDR1 MDHEN and CDR2 SYDVKM. The CDR3 reads CASSAPGVYGYTF. The CDR3 DNA sequence: TGTGCCAGCAGTGCCCCGGGGGTATATGGCTACACCTTC.

The chain uses TRBV6-5 and TRBJ2-5; maybe TRBD1 (6 bases). Trimming pared 5 bases from V and 3 bases from J, leaving 10 bases between. Germline V gene data show CDR1 as MNHEY and CDR2 as SVGAGI. This CDR3 contains 13 residues. The CDR3 DNA is TGTGCCAGCAGTAAGGGACACAAAGAGACCCAGTACTTC. Its translation: CASSKGHKETQYF.

This chain's CDR3 is CASSLNTPSYEQYF. CDR3 sequence (DNA): TGTGCCAGCAGCCTTAATACACCTTCCTACGAGCAGTACTTC. This rearrangement joins TRBV7-2 to TRBJ2-7; D not resolved. Trimming cost V 5 bases and J 1 base, with 12 bases left between them. There are 14 residues in the CDR3. The germline gives CDR1 SGHTA, CDR2 FQGNSA.

The CDR3 here is CASSDPRLAGGGGELFF. CDR3 bases: TGTGCCAGCAGCGATCCCCGACTAGCGGGAGGAGGCGGGGAGCTGTTTTTT. The V and J genes are TRBV5-4 and TRBJ2-2; 13 bases are shared with TRBD2. The CDR3 runs to 17 residues. Germline assignment: CDR1 SGHNT and CDR2 YYREEE (reference sequence). J was trimmed by 7 bases and V by 4 bases; bases with no gene match: 10.

The rearrangement uses TRBV5-6 and TRBJ2-3, with D possibly being TRBD2 (6 bases). Germline CDR1 SGHDT, CDR2 YYEEEE. CDR3 length: 14 residues. Trimming removed 3 bases from V and 2 bases from J, with 10 bases in between. Here the CDR3 reads CASSSGLNTDTQYF. The DNA for the CDR3 is TGTGCCAGCAGCTCGGGACTTAACACAGATACGCAGTATTTT.

The J gene is TRBJ2-3, the V gene TRBV11-2, with 10 positions matching TRBD1. The CDR3 covers 17 residues. From germline, CDR1 is SGHAT and CDR2 FQNNGV. V gave up 1 base and J gave up 4 bases; unmatched junction bases: 8. This chain's CDR3 is CASSLGLGTGVSDTQYF. The CDR3, as DNA: TGTGCCAGCAGCTTAGGTCTCGGGACAGGGGTCTCAGATACGCAGTATTTT.

The rearrangement uses TRBV28 and TRBJ2-3, with D possibly matching TRBD2 (6 bases). Germline assignment: CDR1 MDHEN and CDR2 SYDVKM. The CDR3 totals 16 residues. With 3 bases removed from V and 6 bases from J, the gap between germline ends came to 19 bases. The DNA of the CDR3 is TGTGCCAGCAGTTTCCCCTTCCGGTCTCGGGGGGATACGCAGTATTTT. Protein: CASSFPFRSRGDTQYF.

The chain carries TRBV7-8 and TRBJ2-2; 12 positions match TRBD2. The CDR3 loop spans 17 amino acids. The V gene end was trimmed by 3 bases and the J gene end by 2 bases; junction bases not matched to a gene: 4. Germline CDR1 is SGHVS and CDR2 is FQNEAQ. The CDR3 spells CASSLGGLAGNTGELFF. CDR3 DNA: TGTGCCAGCAGCTTGGGGGGACTAGCGGGCAACACCGGGGAGCTGTTTTTT.

This chain joins TRBV2 and TRBJ2-7; 14 positions agree with TRBD2. The CDR3 consists of 13 residues. Germline CDR1 and CDR2: SNHLY and FYNNEI. The trim removed 11 bases at V and 4 bases at J, leaving 4 bases unmatched. The CDR3 here is CAWGTSGSYEQYF. The CDR3 DNA reads TGTGCCTGGGGGACTAGCGGGAGTTACGAGCAGTACTTC. The whole variable domain, remainder taken from reference TRBV2 and TRBJ2-7, is EPEVTQTPSHQVTQMGQEVILRCVPISNHLYFYWYRQILGQKVEFLVSFYNNEISEKSEIFDDQFSVERPDGSNFTLKIRSTKLEDSAMYFCAWGTSGSYEQYFGPGTRLTVT.

The chain uses TRBV6-6 and TRBJ2-5; 8 nucleotides agree with TRBD1. The CDR3 is made up of 14 amino acids. The V segment lost 5 bases and the J segment 2 bases; nucleotides outside the gene matches: 4. CDR1 is MNHNY and CDR2 is SVGAGI in the germline V gene (reference sequence). CDR3 residues: CASSRGQAQETQYF. As DNA, the CDR3 is TGTGCCAGCAGTAGGGGACAGGCTCAAGAGACCCAGTACTTC.

The V gene is TRBV6-1, the J gene TRBJ2-7; a possible D gene is TRBD1 (5 bases). Germline V gene data show CDR1 as MNHNS and CDR2 as SASEGT. V shed 3 bases and J shed 5 bases, with 11 bases lying between them. This CDR3 comprises 13 residues. CDR3 sequence reads: CASSDQGSDEQYF. The CDR3 bases are TGTGCCAGCAGTGACCAGGGATCTGACGAGCAGTACTTC.

This clone was recorded only once. The V gene is TRBV21-1, the J gene TRBJ2-1; the table gives TRBD2 as D, unverified against the DNA. TRBV21-1 is labeled a pseudogene. This CDR3 has 16 residues. The CDR3 coding sequence is TGTGCCAGCAGCAAGGGAACCGGACTAGTATTCAATGAGCAGTTCTTC. This encodes CASSKGTGLVFNEQFF.

J is TRBJ1-1 and V is TRBV9; TRBD1 aligns across 11 bases. Germline assignment: CDR1 SGDLS and CDR2 YYNGEE. J was trimmed by 4 bases and V by 4 bases; bases with no gene match: 3. The CDR3 totals 14 residues. CDR3: CASSRDRGTTEAFF. In nucleotides, the CDR3 is TGTGCCAGCAGCAGGGACAGGGGGACCACTGAAGCTTTCTTT.

The rearrangement uses TRBV7-9 and TRBJ1-1; 7 nucleotides agree with TRBD1. The CDR3 sequence is 14 residues long. J gave up 4 bases and V 5 bases, and 7 bases lay outside the gene matches. Germline V gives CDR1 SEHNR, CDR2 FQNEAQ (reference sequence). This CDR3 reads CASSPNRQGTEAFF. The DNA of the CDR3 is TGTGCCAGCAGCCCTAACCGACAGGGCACTGAAGCTTTCTTT.

J is TRBJ2-3 and V is TRBV5-1, with D possibly being TRBD1 (6 bases). CDR1 and CDR2 from the germline V gene are SGHRS and YFSETQ. Trimming cost V 3 bases and J 2 bases, with 16 bases left between them. This CDR3 has 16 residues. CDR3 residues: CASSSPLGQLTDTQYF. CDR3 DNA sequence: TGCGCCAGCAGCTCCCCCTTGGGACAACTCACAGATACGCAGTATTTT.

V and J are TRBV7-2 and TRBJ1-3; D uncertain. The V and J ends lost 0 bases and 0 bases respectively, with 15 bases between them. This CDR3 is 18 amino acids long. In germline, CDR1 is SGHTA, CDR2 FQGNSA. CDR3 nucleotide sequence: TGTGCCAGCAGCTTAGCGCTAAGAGGGCTGGGCTCTGGAAACACCATATATTTT. This gives the protein CASSLALRGLGSGNTIYF.

The V call is TRBV18, the J call TRBJ2-7, with 8 bases that match TRBD2. V was pared by 2 bases and J by 4 bases, with 4 bases of the junction left unmatched. Germline-derived CDR1 and CDR2 are KGHSH and LQKENI. The CDR3 consists of 14 residues. In DNA form, the CDR3 reads TGTGCCAGCTCACCATTGAGCGGGAGTTACGAGCAGTACTTC. The encoded protein is CASSPLSGSYEQYF.

The genes are TRBV5-1 and TRBJ1-1; 7 bases line up with TRBD1. The germline gives CDR1 SGHRS, CDR2 YFSETQ. J lost 0 bases, V lost 0 bases, and 5 bases had no gene match. The CDR3 is 16 residues long. The CDR3 nucleotides read TGCGCCAGCAGCTTGGTAAGGGGGCGAATGAACACTGAAGCTTTCTTT. Protein: CASSLVRGRMNTEAFF. The whole variable domain, remainder taken from reference TRBV5-1 and TRBJ1-1, is KAGVTQTPRYLIKTRGQQVTLSCSPISGHRSVSWYQQTPGQGLQFLFEYFSETQRNKGNFPGRFSGRQFSNSRSEMNVSTLELGDSALYLCASSLVRGRMNTEAFFGQGTRLTVV.

The gene calls are TRBV7-3 and TRBJ2-3, with 8 nucleotides matching TRBD2. Germline V lookup: CDR1 SGHTA, CDR2 FQGTGA. J gave up 2 bases and V 3 bases, and 7 bases lay outside the gene matches. The CDR3 spans 16 residues. CDR3 amino acids: CASSFLAGQATDTQYF. The DNA for the CDR3 is TGTGCCAGCAGCTTCTTAGCGGGGCAGGCCACAGATACGCAGTATTTT.

The rearrangement joins TRBV5-1 to TRBJ2-1, with D perhaps matching TRBD1 (6 bases). The CDR3 loop spans 16 amino acids. The V end lost 0 bases, the J end lost 3 bases, and 13 bases lay between the germline ends. Germline-derived CDR1 and CDR2 are SGHRS and YFSETQ. The CDR3 sequence is CASSLEAGGNYNEQFF. The CDR3 DNA reads TGCGCCAGCAGCTTGGAGGCTGGGGGCAACTACAATGAGCAGTTCTTC. The variable domain in full, with the rest retrieved from reference TRBV5-1 and TRBJ2-1, is KAGVTQTPRYLIKTRGQQVTLSCSPISGHRSVSWYQQTPGQGLQFLFEYFSETQRNKGNFPGRFSGRQFSNSRSEMNVSTLELGDSALYLCASSLEAGGNYNEQFFGPGTRLTVL.